This T cell receptor beta chain is drawn from a study of cytomegalovirus exposure and HLA in healthy donors. As for the study in general: There were around 100 million unique TCR beta sequences, drawn from 200 million or so T cells, in an earlier analysis.

Primers: 60 Vbeta forward and 13 Jbeta reverse. Sequencing used immunoSEQ multiplex PCR; TCRdb keeps in-frame clones, though not all of them. This sample has 110,000 to 150,000 clones, with just under 85% found just once. Study findings and constraints: A link between a missense DCLRE1C variant and TCR beta V- and J-gene trimming emerged from a later analysis. When the data were analyzed later, several of the most significant clusters appeared to be linked to common viral pathogens.

The CDR3 consists of 15 residues. V shed 2 bases and J shed 3 bases, with 14 bases lying between them. Germline V lookup: CDR1 SGHAT, CDR2 FQNNGV. For this clone: The target antigen is unknown.

The V call is TRBV11-2, the J call TRBJ2-7; the D gene is possibly TRBD1 (5 bases). The receptor was isolated from a woman aged 60-75 years in good health and CMV-seropositive. Sequencing used PBMCs. The CDR3 reads CASSLRGDRFYEQYF. In nucleotides, the CDR3 is TGTGCCAGCAGCTTAAGAGGTGACAGATTCTACGAGCAGTACTTC.